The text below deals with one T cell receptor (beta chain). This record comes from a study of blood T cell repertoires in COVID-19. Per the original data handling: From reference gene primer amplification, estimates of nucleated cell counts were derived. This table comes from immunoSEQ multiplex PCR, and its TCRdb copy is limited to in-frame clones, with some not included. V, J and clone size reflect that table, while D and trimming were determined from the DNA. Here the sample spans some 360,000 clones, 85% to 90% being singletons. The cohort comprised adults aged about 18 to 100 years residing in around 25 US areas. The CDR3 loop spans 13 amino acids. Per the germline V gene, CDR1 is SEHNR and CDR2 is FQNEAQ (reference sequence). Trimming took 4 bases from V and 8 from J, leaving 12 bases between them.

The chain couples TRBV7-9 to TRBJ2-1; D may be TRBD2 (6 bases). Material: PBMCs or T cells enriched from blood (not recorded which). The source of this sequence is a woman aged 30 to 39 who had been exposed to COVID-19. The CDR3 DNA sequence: TGTGCCAGCAGCTCTCAGCCTAGCGATGAGCAGTTCTTC. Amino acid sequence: CASSSQPSDEQFF.